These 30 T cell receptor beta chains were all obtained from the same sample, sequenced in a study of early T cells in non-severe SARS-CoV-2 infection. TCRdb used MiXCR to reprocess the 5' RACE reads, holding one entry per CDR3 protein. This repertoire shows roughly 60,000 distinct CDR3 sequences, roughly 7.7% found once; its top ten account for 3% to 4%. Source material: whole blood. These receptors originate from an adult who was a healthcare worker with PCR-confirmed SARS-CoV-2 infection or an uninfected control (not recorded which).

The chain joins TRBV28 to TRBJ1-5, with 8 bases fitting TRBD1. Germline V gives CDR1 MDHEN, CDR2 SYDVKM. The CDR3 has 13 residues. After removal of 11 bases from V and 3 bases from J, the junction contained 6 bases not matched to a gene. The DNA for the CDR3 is TGTGCCGACAGGACAGGGCACAATCAGCCCCAGCATTTT. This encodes CADRTGHNQPQHF.

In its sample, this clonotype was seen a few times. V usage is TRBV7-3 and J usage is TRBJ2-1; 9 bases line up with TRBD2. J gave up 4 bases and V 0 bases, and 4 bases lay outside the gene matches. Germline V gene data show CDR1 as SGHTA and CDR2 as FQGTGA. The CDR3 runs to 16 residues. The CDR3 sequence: CASSLTATSGYNEQFF. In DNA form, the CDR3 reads TGTGCCAGCAGCTTAACGGCGACTAGCGGTTACAATGAGCAGTTCTTC.

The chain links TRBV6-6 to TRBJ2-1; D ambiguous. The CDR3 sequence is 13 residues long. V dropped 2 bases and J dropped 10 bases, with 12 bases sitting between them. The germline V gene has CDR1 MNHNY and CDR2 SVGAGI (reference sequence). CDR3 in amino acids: CASSYDHLGEQFF. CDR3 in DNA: TGTGCCAGCAGTTACGACCACCTCGGGGAGCAGTTCTTC.

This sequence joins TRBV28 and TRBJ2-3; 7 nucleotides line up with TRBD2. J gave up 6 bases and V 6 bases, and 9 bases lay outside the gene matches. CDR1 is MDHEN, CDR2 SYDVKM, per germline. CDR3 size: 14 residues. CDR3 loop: CASSWREGGDTQYF. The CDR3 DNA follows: TGTGCCAGCAGCTGGAGGGAGGGCGGGGATACGCAGTATTTT. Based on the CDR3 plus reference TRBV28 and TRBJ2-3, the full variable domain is DVKVTQSSRYLVKRTGEKVFLECVQDMDHENMFWYRQDPGLGLRLIYFSYDVKMKEKGDIPEGYSVSREKKERFSLILESASTNQTSMYLCASSWREGGDTQYFGPGTRLTVL.

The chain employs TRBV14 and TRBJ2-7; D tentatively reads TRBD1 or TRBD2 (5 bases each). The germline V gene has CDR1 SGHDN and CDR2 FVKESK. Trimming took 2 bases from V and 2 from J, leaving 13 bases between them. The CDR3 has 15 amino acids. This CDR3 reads CASSQQGPLTYEQYF. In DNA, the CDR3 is TGTGCCAGCAGCCAACAGGGACCCCTGACCTACGAGCAGTACTTC.

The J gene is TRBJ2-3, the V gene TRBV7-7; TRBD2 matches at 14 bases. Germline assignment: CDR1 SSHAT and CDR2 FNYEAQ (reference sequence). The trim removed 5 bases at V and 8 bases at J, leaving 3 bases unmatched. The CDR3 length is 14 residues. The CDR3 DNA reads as TGTGCCAGCAGCCAGACTAGCGGGAGGGGTACGCAGTATTTT. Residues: CASSQTSGRGTQYF.

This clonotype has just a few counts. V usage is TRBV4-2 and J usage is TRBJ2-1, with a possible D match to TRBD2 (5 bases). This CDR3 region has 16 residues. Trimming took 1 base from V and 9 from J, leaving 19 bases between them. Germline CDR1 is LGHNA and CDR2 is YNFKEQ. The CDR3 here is CASSQVQASLEVEQFF. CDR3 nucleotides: TGTGCCAGCAGCCAAGTCCAGGCCTCTCTGGAGGTTGAGCAGTTCTTC.

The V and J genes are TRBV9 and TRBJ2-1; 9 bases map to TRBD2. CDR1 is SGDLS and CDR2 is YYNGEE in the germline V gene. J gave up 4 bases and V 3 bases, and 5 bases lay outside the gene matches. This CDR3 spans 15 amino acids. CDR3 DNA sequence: TGTGCCAGCAGCGGCGGGACTAGCTCATACAATGAGCAGTTCTTC. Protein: CASSGGTSSYNEQFF.

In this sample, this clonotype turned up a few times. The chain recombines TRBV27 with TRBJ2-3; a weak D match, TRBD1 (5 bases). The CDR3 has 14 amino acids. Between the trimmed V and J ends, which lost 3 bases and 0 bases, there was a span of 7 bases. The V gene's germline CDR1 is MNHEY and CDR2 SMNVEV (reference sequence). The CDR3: CASSFSGSTDTQYF. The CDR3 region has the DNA TGTGCCAGCAGTTTTTCAGGGAGCACAGATACGCAGTATTTT.

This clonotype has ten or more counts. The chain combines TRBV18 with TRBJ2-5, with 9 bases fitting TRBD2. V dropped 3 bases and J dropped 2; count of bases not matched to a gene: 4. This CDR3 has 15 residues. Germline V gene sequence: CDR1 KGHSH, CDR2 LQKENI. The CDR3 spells CASSPGTSNQETQYF. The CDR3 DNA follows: TGTGCCAGCTCACCCGGGACTAGCAATCAAGAGACCCAGTACTTC.

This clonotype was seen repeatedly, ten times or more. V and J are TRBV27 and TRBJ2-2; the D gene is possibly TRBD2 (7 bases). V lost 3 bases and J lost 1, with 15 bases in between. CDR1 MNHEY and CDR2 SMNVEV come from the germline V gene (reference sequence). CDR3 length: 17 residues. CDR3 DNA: TGTGCCAGCAGTTTCCTGGGGCGGGGGCGGAACACCGGGGAGCTGTTTTTT. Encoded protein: CASSFLGRGRNTGELFF.

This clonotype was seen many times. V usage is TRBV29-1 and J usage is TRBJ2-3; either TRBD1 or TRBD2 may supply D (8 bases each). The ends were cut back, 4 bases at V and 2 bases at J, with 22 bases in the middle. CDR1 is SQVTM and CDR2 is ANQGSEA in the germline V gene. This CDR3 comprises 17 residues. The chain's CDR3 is CSVAQGALAVYTDTQYF. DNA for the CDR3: TGCAGCGTTGCGCAGGGGGCACTAGCGGTTTACACAGATACGCAGTATTTT.

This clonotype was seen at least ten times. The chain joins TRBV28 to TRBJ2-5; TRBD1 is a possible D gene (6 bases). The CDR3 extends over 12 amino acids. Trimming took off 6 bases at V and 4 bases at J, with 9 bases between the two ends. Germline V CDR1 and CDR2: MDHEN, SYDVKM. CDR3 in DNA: TGTGCCAGCAGCTCAGGGGTAGAGACCCAGTACTTC. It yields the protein CASSSGVETQYF.

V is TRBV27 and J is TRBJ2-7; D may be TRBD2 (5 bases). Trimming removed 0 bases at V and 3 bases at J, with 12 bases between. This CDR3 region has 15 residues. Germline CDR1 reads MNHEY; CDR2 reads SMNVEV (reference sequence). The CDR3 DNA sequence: TGTGCCAGCAGTTTATCCTGGACTGGTAACTACGAGCAGTACTTC. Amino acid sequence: CASSLSWTGNYEQYF.

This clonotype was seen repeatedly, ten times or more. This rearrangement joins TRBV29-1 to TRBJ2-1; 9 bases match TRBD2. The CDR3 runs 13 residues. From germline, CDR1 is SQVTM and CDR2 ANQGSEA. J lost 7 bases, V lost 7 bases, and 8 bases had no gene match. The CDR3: CSGIAGAGNEQFF. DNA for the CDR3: TGCAGCGGTATAGCGGGAGCGGGAAATGAGCAGTTCTTC.

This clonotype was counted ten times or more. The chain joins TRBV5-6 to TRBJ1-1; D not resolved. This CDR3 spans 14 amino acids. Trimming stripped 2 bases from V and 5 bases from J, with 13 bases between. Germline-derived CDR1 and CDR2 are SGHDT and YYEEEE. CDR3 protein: CASSLGGRGTEAFF. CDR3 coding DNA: TGTGCCAGCAGCTTAGGAGGCCGTGGGACTGAAGCTTTCTTT.

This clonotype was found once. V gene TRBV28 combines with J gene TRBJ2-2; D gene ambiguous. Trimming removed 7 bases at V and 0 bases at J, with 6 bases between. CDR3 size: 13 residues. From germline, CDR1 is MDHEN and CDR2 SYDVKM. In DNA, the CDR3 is TGTGCCAGCACCGGTCCGAACACCGGGGAGCTGTTTTTT. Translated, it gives CASTGPNTGELFF.

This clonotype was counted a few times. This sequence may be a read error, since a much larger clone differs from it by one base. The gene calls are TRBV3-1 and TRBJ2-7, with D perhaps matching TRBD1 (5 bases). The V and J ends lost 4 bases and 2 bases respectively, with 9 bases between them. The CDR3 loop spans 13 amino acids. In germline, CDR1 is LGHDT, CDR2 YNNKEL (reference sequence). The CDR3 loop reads CASSPTVPYEQYF. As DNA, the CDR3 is TGTGCCAGCAGCCCGACAGTGCCCTACGAGCAGTACTTC.

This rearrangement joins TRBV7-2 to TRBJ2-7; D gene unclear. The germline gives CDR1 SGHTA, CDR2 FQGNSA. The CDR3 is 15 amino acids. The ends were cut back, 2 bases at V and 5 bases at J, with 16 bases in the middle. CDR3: CASSLFLGVGNEQYF. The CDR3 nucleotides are TGTGCCAGCAGCTTATTTTTAGGAGTGGGCAACGAGCAGTACTTC.

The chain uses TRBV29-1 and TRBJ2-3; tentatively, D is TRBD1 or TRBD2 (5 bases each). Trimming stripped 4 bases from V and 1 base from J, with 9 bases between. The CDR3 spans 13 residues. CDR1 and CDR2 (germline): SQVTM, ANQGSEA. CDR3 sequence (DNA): TGCAGCGTTGGGGGACGAGGCACAGATACGCAGTATTTT. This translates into CSVGGRGTDTQYF.

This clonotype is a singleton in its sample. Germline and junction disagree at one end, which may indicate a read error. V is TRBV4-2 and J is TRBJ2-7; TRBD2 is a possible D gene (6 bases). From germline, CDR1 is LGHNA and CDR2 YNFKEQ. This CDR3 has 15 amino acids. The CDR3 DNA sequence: TGTGCCAGCAGACAAGAAGCGGGTTTTTCCTACGAGCAGTACTTC. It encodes CASRQEAGFSYEQYF.

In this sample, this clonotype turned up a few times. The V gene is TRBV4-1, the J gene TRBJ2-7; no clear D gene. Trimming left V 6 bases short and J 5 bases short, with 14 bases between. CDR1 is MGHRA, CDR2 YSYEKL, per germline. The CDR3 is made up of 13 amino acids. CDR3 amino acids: CASSGVLPNEQYF. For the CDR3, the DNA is TGCGCCAGCAGTGGGGTCCTTCCAAACGAGCAGTACTTC.

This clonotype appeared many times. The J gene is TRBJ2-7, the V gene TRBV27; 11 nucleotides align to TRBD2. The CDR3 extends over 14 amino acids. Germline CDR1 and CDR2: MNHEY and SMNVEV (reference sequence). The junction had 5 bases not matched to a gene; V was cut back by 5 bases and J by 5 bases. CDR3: CASSISGRVDEQYF. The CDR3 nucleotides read TGTGCCAGCAGTATTAGCGGGAGGGTAGACGAGCAGTACTTC.

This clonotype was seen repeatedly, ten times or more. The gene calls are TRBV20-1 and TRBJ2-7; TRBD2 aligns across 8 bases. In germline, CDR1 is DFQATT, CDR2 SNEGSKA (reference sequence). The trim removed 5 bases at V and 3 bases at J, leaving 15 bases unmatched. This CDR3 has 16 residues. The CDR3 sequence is CSAQGEALAGLYEQYF. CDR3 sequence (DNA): TGCAGTGCTCAGGGAGAGGCTCTAGCGGGCCTCTACGAGCAGTACTTC.

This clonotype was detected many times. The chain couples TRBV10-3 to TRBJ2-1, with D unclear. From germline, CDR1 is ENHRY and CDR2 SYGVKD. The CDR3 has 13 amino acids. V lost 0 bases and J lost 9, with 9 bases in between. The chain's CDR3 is CAISESSITEQFF. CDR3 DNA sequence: TGTGCCATCAGTGAGTCGAGTATCACTGAGCAGTTCTTC.

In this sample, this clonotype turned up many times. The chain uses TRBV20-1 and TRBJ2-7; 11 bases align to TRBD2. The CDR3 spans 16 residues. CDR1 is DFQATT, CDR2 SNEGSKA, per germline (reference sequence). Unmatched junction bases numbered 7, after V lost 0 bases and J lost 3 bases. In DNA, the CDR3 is TGCAGTGCTAGAGACTCAAAGACTAGCGGGAACTACGAGCAGTACTTC. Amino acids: CSARDSKTSGNYEQYF.

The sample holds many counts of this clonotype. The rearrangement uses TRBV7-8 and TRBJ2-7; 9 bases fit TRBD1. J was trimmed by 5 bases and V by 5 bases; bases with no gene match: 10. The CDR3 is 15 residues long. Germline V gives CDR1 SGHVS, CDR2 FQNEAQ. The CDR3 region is CASSTGDRAGNEQYF. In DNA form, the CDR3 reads TGTGCCAGCAGCACCGGGGACAGGGCGGGAAACGAGCAGTACTTC.

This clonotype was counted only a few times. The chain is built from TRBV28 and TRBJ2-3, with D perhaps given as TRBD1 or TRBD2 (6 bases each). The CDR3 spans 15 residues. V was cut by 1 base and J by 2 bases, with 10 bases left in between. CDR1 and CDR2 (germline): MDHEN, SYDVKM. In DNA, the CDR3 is TGTGCCAGCAGTTTATATGGGGGGCACACAGATACGCAGTATTTT. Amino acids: CASSLYGGHTDTQYF.

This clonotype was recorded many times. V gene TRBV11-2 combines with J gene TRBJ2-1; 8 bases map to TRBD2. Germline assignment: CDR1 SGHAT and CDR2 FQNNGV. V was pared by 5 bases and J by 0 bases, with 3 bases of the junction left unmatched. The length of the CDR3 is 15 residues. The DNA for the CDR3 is TGTGCCAGCAGCGCCAGCGGGAGCTCCTACAATGAGCAGTTCTTC. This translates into CASSASGSSYNEQFF. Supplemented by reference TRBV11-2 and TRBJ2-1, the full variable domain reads EAGVAQSPRYKIIEKRQSVAFWCNPISGHATLYWYQQILGQGPKLLIQFQNNGVVDDSQLPKDRFSAERLKGVDSTLKIQPAKLEDSAVYLCASSASGSSYNEQFFGPGTRLTVL.

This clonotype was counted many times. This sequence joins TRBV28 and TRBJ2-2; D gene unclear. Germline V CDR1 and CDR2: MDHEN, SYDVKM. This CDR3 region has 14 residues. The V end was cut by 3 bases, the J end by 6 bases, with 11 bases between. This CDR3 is CASSLFRVSGELFF. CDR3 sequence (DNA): TGTGCCAGCAGTTTGTTTAGGGTATCCGGGGAGCTGTTTTTT.